These 7 T cell receptor beta chains came from one sample sequenced in a study of cytomegalovirus exposure and HLA in healthy donors. Primers for the PCR totalled 60 Vbeta and 13 Jbeta. Profiled with immunoSEQ multiplex PCR; TCRdb holds only in-frame clones, not every one. Among around 150,000 clones, around four fifths were seen once, and the ten largest hold about 1.6%. The sample consisted of PBMCs. Receptors were obtained from a man between 40 and 49 years old in good health and CMV-seronegative.

The rearrangement links TRBV27 to TRBJ2-2, with D possibly TRBD1 on 5 matching bases. The CDR3 covers 15 residues. From germline, CDR1 is MNHEY and CDR2 SMNVEV (reference sequence). V shed 2 bases and J shed 4 bases, with 11 bases lying between them. The CDR3 reads CASSLRQGGTGELFF. The CDR3 DNA is TGTGCCAGCAGTTTAAGGCAGGGTGGCACCGGGGAGCTGTTTTTT.

The V call is TRBV23-1, the J call TRBJ1-2; the D is unclear. TRBV23-1 belongs to the ORF category, with a function that is uncertain. Deletions cut 2 bases from V and 0 bases from J, with 13 bases between. This CDR3 is built from 16 residues. The CDR3 DNA reads TGCGCCAGCAGTCAAAGTGGCTGTTCAGCTAACTATGGCTACACCTTC. It specifies CASSQSGCSANYGYTF.

The J gene is TRBJ2-1, the V gene TRBV9; D unclear. Trimming took off 0 bases at V and 3 bases at J, with 7 bases between the two ends. The CDR3 has 14 amino acids. From germline, CDR1 is SGDLS and CDR2 YYNGEE. Here the CDR3 DNA reads TGTGCCAGCAGCGTAGCTACGATCTACAATGAGCAGTTCTTC. Its translation: CASSVATIYNEQFF.

The chain links TRBV7-8 to TRBJ2-1, with D perhaps matching TRBD2 (6 bases). CDR3 length: 16 residues. The ends were cut back, 4 bases at V and 1 base at J, with 14 bases in the middle. Germline values: CDR1 SGHVS, CDR2 FQNEAQ. CDR3 nucleotide sequence: TGTGCCAGCAGCTCCTGGGGACTCGAGTCCTACAATGAGCAGTTCTTC. Translating it yields CASSSWGLESYNEQFF. Supplemented by reference TRBV7-8 and TRBJ2-1, the full variable domain reads GAGVSQSPRYKVAKRGQDVALRCDPISGHVSLFWYQQALGQGPEFLTYFQNEAQLDKSGLPSDRFFAERPEGSVSTLKIQRTQQEDSAVYLCASSSWGLESYNEQFFGPGTRLTVL.

The chain recombines TRBV5-1 with TRBJ2-3; 10 nucleotides align to TRBD1. The germline V gene encodes CDR1 SGHRS and CDR2 YFSETQ. V lost 5 bases to trimming and J lost 3 bases; unmatched junction nucleotides: 6. This CDR3 comprises 15 residues. CDR3 bases: TGCGCCAGCAGGTCCGGGACAGGGGCTACAGATACGCAGTATTTT. Protein product: CASRSGTGATDTQYF.

This rearrangement joins TRBV7-9 to TRBJ2-1; weak D call: TRBD1 (5 bases). The germline CDR1 and CDR2 sequences are SEHNR and FQNEAQ (reference sequence). Trimming left V 2 bases short and J 5 bases short, with 13 bases between. The CDR3 totals 15 residues. CDR3 protein: CASSLIGLGDNEQFF. The CDR3 DNA reads TGTGCCAGCAGCTTAATTGGGCTAGGGGACAATGAGCAGTTCTTC.

This rearrangement joins TRBV9 to TRBJ1-3; D is possibly TRBD1 (6 bases). Germline loops: CDR1 SGDLS, CDR2 YYNGEE. V shed 2 bases and J shed 0 bases, with 24 bases lying between them. The CDR3 runs to 20 residues. In DNA form, the CDR3 reads TGTGCCAGCAGCGTCAACCCGGGGGGCGGATTGCCCAGCTCTGGAAACACCATATATTTT. Encoded protein: CASSVNPGGGLPSSGNTIYF.